The text below deals with one TCR beta chain. This entry is derived from a study of blood T cell repertoires in COVID-19. About the study: The United States, Italy and Spain provided the acute and convalescent COVID-19 samples.

Germline CDR1 reads SGHDT; CDR2 reads YYEEEE. The V end was cut by 0 bases, the J end by 5 bases, with 6 bases between. This CDR3 is 14 amino acids long. Authors' data handling: Estimates of nucleated cell counts were drawn from the amplification of reference gene primers. Data came from immunoSEQ multiplex PCR; TCRdb stores just in-frame clones and leaves some out. V, J and clone size reflect that table, while D and trimming were determined from the DNA. The profile shows about 150,000 clones, roughly four fifths of them singletons. Sequenced sample: peripheral blood. The chain carries TRBV5-6 and TRBJ1-6; TRBD1 might be the D (5 bases). The receptor was isolated from a human donor with acute or convalescent COVID-19. The donor label of this sample is uncertain. The CDR3 here is CASSLDRNNSPLHF. The CDR3 DNA sequence: TGTGCCAGCAGCTTGGACAGGAATAATTCACCCCTCCACTTT.